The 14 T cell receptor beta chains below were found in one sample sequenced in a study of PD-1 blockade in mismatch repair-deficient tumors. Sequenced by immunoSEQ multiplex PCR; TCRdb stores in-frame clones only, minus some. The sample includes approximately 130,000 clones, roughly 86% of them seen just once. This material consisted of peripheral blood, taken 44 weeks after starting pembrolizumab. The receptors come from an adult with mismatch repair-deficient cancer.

As DNA, the CDR3 is TGTGCCATCAGTGACGATCAAGAGACCCAGTACTTC. This gives the protein CAISDDQETQYF. The rearrangement uses TRBV10-3 and TRBJ2-5, with unresolved D. Trimming shortened V by 3 bases and J by 2 bases, and 4 bases separated the two germline ends. In germline, CDR1 is ENHRY, CDR2 SYGVKD. This CDR3 is built from 12 residues.

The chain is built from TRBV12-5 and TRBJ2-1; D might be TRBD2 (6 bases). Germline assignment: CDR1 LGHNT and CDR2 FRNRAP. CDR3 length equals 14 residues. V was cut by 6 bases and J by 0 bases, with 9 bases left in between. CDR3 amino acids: CASGRGGSYNEQFF. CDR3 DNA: TGTGCTAGTGGAAGGGGAGGCTCCTACAATGAGCAGTTCTTC.

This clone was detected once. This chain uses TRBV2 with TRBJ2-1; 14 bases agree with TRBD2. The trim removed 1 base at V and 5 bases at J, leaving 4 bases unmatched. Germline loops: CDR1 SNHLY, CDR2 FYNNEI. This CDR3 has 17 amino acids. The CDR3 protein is CASSEGTSGRIDNEQFF. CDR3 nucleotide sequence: TGTGCCAGCAGTGAAGGGACTAGCGGGAGGATAGACAATGAGCAGTTCTTC.

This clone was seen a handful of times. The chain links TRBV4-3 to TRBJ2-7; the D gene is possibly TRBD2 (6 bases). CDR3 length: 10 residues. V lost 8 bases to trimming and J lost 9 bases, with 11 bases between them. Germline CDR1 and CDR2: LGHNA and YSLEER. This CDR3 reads CASVRRGQYF. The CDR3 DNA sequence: TGCGCCAGCGTTAGGAGGGGGCAGTACTTC.

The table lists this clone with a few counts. Here the CDR3 DNA reads TGTGCCACCAGCAAGGATTCCAATACAGGGGTTAGCAATCAGCCCCAGCATTTT. The encoded protein is CATSKDSNTGVSNQPQHF. The chain has TRBV15 and TRBJ1-5, with 7 bases matching TRBD1. V lost 4 bases to trimming and J lost 0 bases; unmatched junction nucleotides: 12. Germline V CDR1 and CDR2: LNHNV, YYDKDF (reference sequence). This CDR3 is built from 18 residues.

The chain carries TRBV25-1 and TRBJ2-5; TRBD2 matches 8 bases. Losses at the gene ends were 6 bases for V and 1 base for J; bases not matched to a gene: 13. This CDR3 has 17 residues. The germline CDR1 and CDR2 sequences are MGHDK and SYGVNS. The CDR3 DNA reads TGTGCCAGCAGCCCCAGATACAAGCGGGAGTTCCAAGAGACCCAGTACTTC. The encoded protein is CASSPRYKREFQETQYF.

The CDR3 is CATSIDWTSGSVEQFF. The CDR3 nucleotides read TGTGCCACCAGCATAGATTGGACTAGCGGGAGTGTTGAGCAGTTCTTC. The rearrangement uses TRBV15 and TRBJ2-1; TRBD2 aligns across 13 bases. V trimming: 4 bases; J trimming: 9 bases; junction bases outside the gene matches: 9. The germline CDR1 and CDR2 sequences are LNHNV and YYDKDF (reference sequence). The CDR3 has 16 residues.

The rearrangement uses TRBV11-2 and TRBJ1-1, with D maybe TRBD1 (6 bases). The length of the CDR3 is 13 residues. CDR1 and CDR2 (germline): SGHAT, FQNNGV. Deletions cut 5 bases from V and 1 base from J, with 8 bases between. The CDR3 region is CASSEGGNTEAFF. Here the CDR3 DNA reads TGTGCCAGCAGCGAGGGGGGGAACACTGAAGCTTTCTTT.

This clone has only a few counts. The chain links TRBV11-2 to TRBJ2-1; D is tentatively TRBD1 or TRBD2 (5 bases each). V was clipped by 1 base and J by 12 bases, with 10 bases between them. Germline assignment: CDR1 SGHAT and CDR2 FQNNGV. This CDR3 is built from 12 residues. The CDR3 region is CASSLGGWGQFF. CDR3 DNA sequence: TGTGCCAGCAGCTTAGGGGGGTGGGGGCAGTTCTTC.

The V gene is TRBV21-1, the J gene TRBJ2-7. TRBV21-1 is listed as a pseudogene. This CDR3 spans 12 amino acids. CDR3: CAIPGQVYEQYF. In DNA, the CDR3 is TGTGCCATCCCGGGCCAGGTTTACGAGCAGTACTTC.

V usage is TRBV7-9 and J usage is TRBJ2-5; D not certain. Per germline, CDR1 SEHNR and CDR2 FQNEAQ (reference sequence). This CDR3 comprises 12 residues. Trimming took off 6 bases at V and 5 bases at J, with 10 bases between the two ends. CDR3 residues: CASSYLLETQYF. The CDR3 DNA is TGTGCCAGCAGTTATCTCCTGGAGACCCAGTACTTC.

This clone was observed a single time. The CDR3 loop is CSVVWGATEAFF. CDR3 nucleotide sequence: TGCAGCGTGGTCTGGGGGGCCACTGAAGCTTTCTTT. The rearrangement joins TRBV29-1 to TRBJ1-1; tentatively, D is TRBD1 (6 bases). Trimming pared 6 bases from V and 4 bases from J, leaving 12 bases between. CDR1 and CDR2 from the germline V gene are SQVTM and ANQGSEA. The CDR3 sequence is 12 residues long.

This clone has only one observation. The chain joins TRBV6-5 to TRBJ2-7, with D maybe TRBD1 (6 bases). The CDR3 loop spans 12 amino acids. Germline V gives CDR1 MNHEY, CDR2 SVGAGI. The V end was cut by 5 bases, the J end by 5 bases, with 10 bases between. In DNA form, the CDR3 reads TGTGCCAGCAGTCGCAGGGGAAACGAGCAGTACTTC. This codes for CASSRRGNEQYF.

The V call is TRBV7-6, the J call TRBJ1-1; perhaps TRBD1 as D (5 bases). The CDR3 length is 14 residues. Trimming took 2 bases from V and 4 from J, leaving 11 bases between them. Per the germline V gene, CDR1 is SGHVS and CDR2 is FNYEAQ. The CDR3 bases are TGTGCCAGCAGCTTATACAGGCGACCCACTGAAGCTTTCTTT. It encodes CASSLYRRPTEAFF. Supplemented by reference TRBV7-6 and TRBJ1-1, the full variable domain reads GAGVSQSPRYKVTKRGQDVALRCDPISGHVSLYWYRQALGQGPEFLTYFNYEAQQDKSGLPNDRFSAERPEGSISTLTIQRTEQRDSAMYRCASSLYRRPTEAFFGQGTRLTVV.